One sample yielded the 30 T cell receptor beta chains listed below, sequenced in a study of blood T cell repertoires in COVID-19. TCRdb's table, derived via immunoSEQ multiplex PCR, lists solely in-frame clones and lacks some. The sample yields about 160,000 clones, around 83% seen once. What was sequenced was peripheral blood. The receptors derive from a man between 40 and 49 years old with acute or convalescent COVID-19.

This clone was counted a few times. The chain recombines TRBV11-2 with TRBJ2-3, with a possible D match to TRBD2 (6 bases). Between the trimmed V and J ends, which lost 1 base and 7 bases, there was a span of 18 bases. Germline V gene sequence: CDR1 SGHAT, CDR2 FQNNGV. The CDR3 is made up of 16 amino acids. CDR3 amino acids: CASSLVVQAGGHTQYF. The CDR3 nucleotides are TGTGCCAGCAGCTTAGTGGTTCAAGCGGGTGGTCATACGCAGTATTTT.

This chain uses TRBV6-5 with TRBJ2-1; 9 nucleotides align to TRBD1. Germline CDR1 is MNHEY and CDR2 is SVGAGI. The CDR3 spans 12 residues. V trimming: 8 bases; J trimming: 8 bases; junction bases outside the gene matches: 4. The CDR3 is CASHTGGYEQFF. The DNA for the CDR3 is TGTGCCAGCCACACAGGGGGCTATGAGCAGTTCTTC.

The chain combines TRBV11-3 with TRBJ1-1, with 9 bases identical to TRBD1. Germline CDR1 reads SGHNT; CDR2 reads YENEEA. V was clipped by 5 bases and J by 3 bases; unmatched bases: 7. The CDR3 extends over 15 amino acids. CDR3 residues: CASSHGTGKDTEAFF. As DNA, the CDR3 is TGTGCCAGCAGCCACGGGACAGGGAAAGACACTGAAGCTTTCTTT.

The chain has TRBV10-2 and TRBJ1-2; D remains unclear. Germline CDR1 is WSHSY and CDR2 is SAAADI. V dropped 5 bases and J dropped 3 bases, with 16 bases sitting between them. The CDR3 is 15 residues long. The CDR3 DNA reads as TGCGCCAGCAGTTCCGCGGGGAGGACCCACTATGGCTACACCTTC. This translates into CASSSAGRTHYGYTF.

The rearrangement uses TRBV2 and TRBJ2-6, with 7 bases matching TRBD1. CDR1 and CDR2 (germline): SNHLY, FYNNEI. The V segment lost 6 bases and the J segment 0 bases; nucleotides outside the gene matches: 5. The length of the CDR3 is 16 residues. The CDR3, as DNA: TGTGCCAGCAGGGGACAGCTTATCTCTGGGGCCAACGTCCTGACTTTC. This codes for CASRGQLISGANVLTF. Complete variable domain (other parts from reference TRBV2 and TRBJ2-6): EPEVTQTPSHQVTQMGQEVILRCVPISNHLYFYWYRQILGQKVEFLVSFYNNEISEKSEIFDDQFSVERPDGSNFTLKIRSTKLEDSAMYFCASRGQLISGANVLTFGAGSRLTVL.

This chain uses TRBV19 with TRBJ2-1; D may be TRBD1 (6 bases). V dropped 4 bases and J dropped 5 bases, with 15 bases sitting between them. Per germline, CDR1 LNHDA and CDR2 SQIVND (reference sequence). The CDR3 spans 15 residues. This CDR3 is CASSTGTLRNNEQFF. The CDR3 DNA reads as TGTGCCAGTAGTACCGGGACACTGAGGAACAATGAGCAGTTCTTC.

This CDR3 reads CASSLDGQGAWNTEAFF. The CDR3 nucleotides are TGTGCCAGCAGCTTGGACGGACAGGGGGCCTGGAACACTGAAGCTTTCTTT. This chain connects TRBV5-6 to TRBJ1-1, with 11 bases lining up with TRBD1. CDR1 is SGHDT and CDR2 is YYEEEE in the germline V gene. This CDR3 comprises 17 residues. Losses at the gene ends were 0 bases for V and 1 base for J; bases not matched to a gene: 5.

This chain links TRBV6-5 with TRBJ2-3; the D gene is possibly TRBD2 (6 bases). Trimming removed 3 bases at V and 2 bases at J, with 12 bases between. The CDR3 contains 15 residues. From germline, CDR1 is MNHEY and CDR2 SVGAGI. The CDR3 spells CASSYWRGPTDTQYF. In DNA form, the CDR3 reads TGTGCCAGCAGTTATTGGCGGGGACCCACAGATACGCAGTATTTT.

This clone was counted between two and nine times. V and J are TRBV14 and TRBJ1-2; no reliable D call. CDR1 SGHDN and CDR2 FVKESK come from the germline V gene. CDR3 length equals 15 residues. V was clipped by 0 bases and J by 5 bases, with 13 bases between them. The CDR3 sequence is CASSQDTEGSYGYTF. In DNA form, the CDR3 reads TGTGCCAGCAGCCAAGATACCGAGGGCTCGTATGGCTACACCTTC.

This clone was detected only a few times. The genes are TRBV7-2 and TRBJ2-7; 7 nucleotides line up with TRBD2. The germline V gene has CDR1 SGHTA and CDR2 FQGNSA. The V and J ends lost 4 bases and 6 bases, in that order; junction bases with no gene match: 12. The CDR3 runs to 15 residues. CDR3 sequence: CASSWAVALALEQYF. DNA for the CDR3: TGTGCCAGCAGCTGGGCAGTGGCACTAGCGCTCGAGCAGTACTTC.

The chain is built from TRBV5-4 and TRBJ2-2, with a tentative D call TRBD2 (7 bases). Trimming left V 6 bases short and J 4 bases short, with 19 bases between. Germline V gene data show CDR1 as SGHNT and CDR2 as YYREEE (reference sequence). The CDR3 runs to 16 residues. The CDR3 sequence is CASTLGGRGGTGELFF. For the CDR3, the DNA is TGTGCCAGCACCCTGGGGGGGCGGGGAGGCACCGGGGAGCTGTTTTTT.

The chain is built from TRBV5-1 and TRBJ2-7; 8 bases agree with TRBD1. This CDR3 has 12 amino acids. The ends lost 6 bases at V and 3 bases at J; junction bases unmatched: 2. The germline V gene has CDR1 SGHRS and CDR2 YFSETQ. The CDR3 coding sequence is TGCGCCAGCACCGACAGGGGCTACGAGCAGTACTTC. Translated, it gives CASTDRGYEQYF.

The chain is built from TRBV5-4 and TRBJ1-2; 10 bases line up with TRBD1. The CDR3 loop spans 17 amino acids. Germline CDR1 SGHNT, CDR2 YYREEE (reference sequence). The junction had 10 bases not matched to a gene; V was cut back by 2 bases and J by 3 bases. CDR3: CASSFPGQGRGYYGYTF. The CDR3 region has the DNA TGTGCCAGCAGCTTCCCGGGACAGGGGAGGGGATACTATGGCTACACCTTC.

The rearrangement joins TRBV5-4 to TRBJ2-7, with D possibly matching TRBD2 (5 bases). Looked up from germline, CDR1 is SGHNT and CDR2 is YYREEE (reference sequence). The CDR3 extends over 16 amino acids. Trimming stripped 0 bases from V and 3 bases from J, with 16 bases between. The CDR3 region is CASSLAPDYRHYEQYF. CDR3 DNA sequence: TGTGCCAGCAGCTTGGCTCCCGACTACAGACACTACGAGCAGTACTTC.

This chain connects TRBV6-5 to TRBJ2-7, with TRBD2 as a possible D gene (6 bases). This CDR3 has 14 residues. Per germline, CDR1 MNHEY and CDR2 SVGAGI. The V end was cut by 7 bases, the J end by 6 bases, with 19 bases between. Here the CDR3 reads CASTVGFAGLEQYF. The CDR3 DNA reads as TGTGCCAGCACGGTGGGGTTCGCGGGGCTCGAGCAGTACTTC.

This clone was seen only once. The chain combines TRBV10-3 with TRBJ1-2, with D perhaps matching TRBD1 (5 bases). The CDR3 has 13 residues. Germline V gene lookup returns CDR1 ENHRY and CDR2 SYGVKD. Trimming took 4 bases from V and 3 from J, leaving 9 bases between them. CDR3 in DNA: TGTGCCATCAGTGCGGGGGAAGACTATGGCTACACCTTC. As protein: CAISAGEDYGYTF.

This chain joins TRBV5-8 and TRBJ2-3; the match to TRBD2 covers 9 bases. The CDR3 covers 16 residues. CDR1 SGHTS and CDR2 YDEGEE come from the germline V gene. V lost 0 bases to trimming and J lost 1 base; unmatched junction nucleotides: 3. The DNA of the CDR3 is TGTGCCAGCAGCTTGGGACTAGCGGACGGCACAGATACGCAGTATTTT. It encodes CASSLGLADGTDTQYF.

The chain employs TRBV7-3 and TRBJ2-2, with 8 bases aligning to TRBD1. The CDR3 has 21 amino acids. Per the germline V gene, CDR1 is SGHTA and CDR2 is FQGTGA. V shed 5 bases, J shed 1 base, and the junction held 21 bases outside the gene matches. The CDR3 spells CASSRTIFDRGVIGNTGELFF. CDR3 in DNA: TGTGCCAGCAGCCGGACTATATTCGACAGGGGAGTAATCGGGAACACCGGGGAGCTGTTTTTT.

The genes are TRBV28 and TRBJ1-2; TRBD1 is a possible D gene (5 bases). The germline gives CDR1 MDHEN, CDR2 SYDVKM. There are 13 residues in the CDR3. Trimming cost V 5 bases and J 8 bases, with 15 bases left between them. The CDR3 DNA is TGTGCCAGCAGTGCCGGCGGACAAGACGGCTACACCTTC. Translated, it gives CASSAGGQDGYTF.

CDR3 sequence (DNA): TGTGCCATCGGGGGACAGAATGAGCAGTTCTTC. This encodes CAIGGQNEQFF. The V and J genes are TRBV10-3 and TRBJ2-1; 7 bases align to TRBD1. Germline V lookup: CDR1 ENHRY, CDR2 SYGVKD. The CDR3 is made up of 11 amino acids. With 8 bases clipped from V and 7 bases from J, the junction kept 2 bases outside the gene matches.

This sequence joins TRBV4-2 and TRBJ2-5; 15 bases line up with TRBD2. The V and J ends lost 0 bases and 4 bases, in that order; junction bases with no gene match: 3. Germline assignment: CDR1 LGHNA and CDR2 YNFKEQ. The CDR3 has 17 residues. The CDR3 reads CASSQDPGLAGGETQYF. CDR3 DNA: TGTGCCAGCAGCCAAGACCCGGGACTAGCGGGGGGAGAGACCCAGTACTTC.

In this sample, this clone turned up a few times. The chain employs TRBV14 and TRBJ1-1, with D tentatively TRBD1 (6 bases). V was cut by 8 bases and J by 1 base, with 11 bases left in between. Germline values: CDR1 SGHDN, CDR2 FVKESK. The CDR3 spans 13 residues. CDR3 sequence (DNA): TGTGCCAGCGGGTTGGGACAGAACACTGAAGCTTTCTTT. Protein: CASGLGQNTEAFF.

The chain has TRBV2 and TRBJ2-5; a possible D gene is TRBD2 (5 bases). V lost 8 bases to trimming and J lost 5 bases, with 15 bases between them. The CDR3 is made up of 13 amino acids. Per germline, CDR1 SNHLY and CDR2 FYNNEI. This CDR3 reads CASGGVSRETQYF. The CDR3 coding sequence is TGTGCCAGCGGAGGAGTTTCGCGCGAGACCCAGTACTTC.

The chain links TRBV10-3 to TRBJ1-2; 9 bases agree with TRBD1. This CDR3 has 14 amino acids. CDR1 ENHRY and CDR2 SYGVKD come from the germline V gene. Germline trimming cut 6 bases from V and 4 bases from J; bases unmatched to any gene: 6. For the CDR3, the DNA is TGTGCCATCAGGGGCGGACAGGGGAGCTATGGCTACACCTTC. Amino acids: CAIRGGQGSYGYTF.

The rearrangement links TRBV4-2 to TRBJ2-7, with 7 bases fitting TRBD2. V dropped 6 bases and J dropped 4; count of bases not matched to a gene: 12. The CDR3 covers 15 residues. From germline, CDR1 is LGHNA and CDR2 YNFKEQ. The CDR3 loop is CASSPERGPAYEQYF. The DNA of the CDR3 is TGTGCCAGCAGTCCCGAGCGGGGACCGGCTTACGAGCAGTACTTC.

The chain joins TRBV5-1 to TRBJ2-3, with 7 positions matching TRBD1. Germline loops: CDR1 SGHRS, CDR2 YFSETQ. The trim removed 7 bases at V and 3 bases at J, leaving 17 bases unmatched. The CDR3 covers 17 residues. DNA for the CDR3: TGCGCCAGCGAAGGAGGCGCGACAGGGTTCCCAACAGATACGCAGTATTTT. It codes for CASEGGATGFPTDTQYF. Drawing the rest from reference TRBV5-1 and TRBJ2-3, the complete variable domain is KAGVTQTPRYLIKTRGQQVTLSCSPISGHRSVSWYQQTPGQGLQFLFEYFSETQRNKGNFPGRFSGRQFSNSRSEMNVSTLELGDSALYLCASEGGATGFPTDTQYFGPGTRLTVL.

The genes are TRBV19 and TRBJ2-5; D may be TRBD2 (5 bases). The CDR3 loop spans 12 amino acids. V lost 11 bases to trimming and J lost 1 base, with 11 bases between them. Germline lookup yields CDR1 LNHDA and CDR2 SQIVND (reference sequence). The CDR3: CACRGAQETQYF. The CDR3, as DNA: TGTGCCTGTCGGGGAGCCCAAGAGACCCAGTACTTC.

The rearrangement uses TRBV19 and TRBJ2-5; 8 bases match TRBD1. The J segment lost 4 bases and the V segment lost 7 bases, leaving 8 bases of the junction unmatched. Germline assignment: CDR1 LNHDA and CDR2 SQIVND (reference sequence). This CDR3 is built from 14 residues. Here the CDR3 reads CASTGQGLRETQYF. The CDR3 DNA is TGTGCCAGTACCGGACAGGGCTTACGAGAGACCCAGTACTTC.

V usage is TRBV7-9 and J usage is TRBJ1-5; D gene ambiguous. The CDR3 is 14 residues long. Per the germline V gene, CDR1 is SEHNR and CDR2 is FQNEAQ (reference sequence). V lost 5 bases, J lost 5 bases, and 13 bases lay in between. CDR3 sequence (DNA): TGTGCCAGCAGCCCCACGGTGGCGGATCAGCCCCAGCATTTT. The encoded protein is CASSPTVADQPQHF.

V usage is TRBV6-6 and J usage is TRBJ1-2, with D possibly being TRBD1 (5 bases). Between the trimmed V and J ends, which lost 8 bases and 3 bases, there was a span of 16 bases. CDR1 and CDR2 (germline): MNHNY, SVGAGI (reference sequence). The CDR3 has 14 amino acids. The CDR3: CASGKPTDYYGYTF. The CDR3 DNA reads TGTGCCAGCGGGAAACCGACAGATTACTATGGCTACACCTTC.